The 19 T cell receptor beta chains below were found in one sample sequenced in a study of OX40 agonist ivuxolimab in advanced cancers. Libraries were prepared through the immunoSEQ multiplex PCR assay. The table was pulled from immuneACCESS by TCRdb, which kept in-frame rearrangements only. Such tables lose some clones; where checked, under half of the loss comes from unresolved V genes, and the rest has no known cause. This sample is represented by tens of thousands of clones; about 88% of them were singletons. The top ten constitute roughly 16% of the sample. The sequencing used CD4+ or CD8+ T cells sorted from blood, collected in a trial of the OX40 agonist ivuxolimab. The receptors here all came from an adult with an advanced solid tumor such as melanoma, head and neck, liver or kidney cancer.

V gene TRBV10-2 combines with J gene TRBJ1-5; D ambiguous. The V and J ends lost 1 base and 7 bases respectively, with 5 bases between them. Germline V gene lookup returns CDR1 WSHSY and CDR2 SAAADI. This CDR3 region has 12 residues. The DNA of the CDR3 is TGCGCCAGCAGTGAGTGGGTCCAGCCCCAGCATTTT. Its translation: CASSEWVQPQHF.

Ten or more counts support this clone. The chain uses TRBV5-1 and TRBJ1-2, with TRBD1 matching 7 bases. Looked up from germline, CDR1 is SGHRS and CDR2 is YFSETQ. Unmatched junction bases numbered 2, after V lost 3 bases and J lost 3 bases. This CDR3 is built from 13 residues. CDR3 region: CASSYTGDYGYTF. CDR3 DNA sequence: TGCGCCAGCAGCTATACAGGGGACTATGGCTACACCTTC.

The rearrangement uses TRBV7-9 and TRBJ2-6; possible D gene TRBD2, 6 bases. The germline V gene has CDR1 SEHNR and CDR2 FQNEAQ (reference sequence). With 3 bases removed from V and 2 bases from J, the gap between germline ends came to 8 bases. The CDR3 contains 15 residues. The CDR3 region has the DNA TGTGCCAGCAGCTTCGGGGGTACTGGGGCCAACGTCCTGACTTTC. It specifies CASSFGGTGANVLTF. The whole variable domain, remainder taken from reference TRBV7-9 and TRBJ2-6, is DTGVSQNPRHKITKRGQNVTFRCDPISEHNRLYWYRQTLGQGPEFLTYFQNEAQLEKSRLLSDRFSAERPKGSFSTLEIQRTEQGDSAMYLCASSFGGTGANVLTFGAGSRLTVL.

V is TRBV6-5 and J is TRBJ1-5, with 8 bases aligning to TRBD1. V lost 7 bases and J lost 4; bases outside the gene matches: 6. The CDR3 contains 14 residues. CDR1 and CDR2 from the germline V gene are MNHEY and SVGAGI. In DNA form, the CDR3 reads TGTGCCAGCACCCAAACAGGGGGAAATCAGCCCCAGCATTTT. This translates into CASTQTGGNQPQHF.

This chain joins TRBV2 and TRBJ2-1; TRBD1 is a possible D gene (6 bases). In germline, CDR1 is SNHLY, CDR2 FYNNEI. The CDR3 spans 15 residues. V lost 3 bases, J lost 8 bases, and 17 bases lay in between. This chain's CDR3 is CASSEGQPQAYEQFF. The CDR3 nucleotides read TGTGCCAGCAGTGAGGGACAACCCCAAGCGTATGAGCAGTTCTTC. Filled out from reference TRBV2 and TRBJ2-1, the complete variable domain reads EPEVTQTPSHQVTQMGQEVILRCVPISNHLYFYWYRQILGQKVEFLVSFYNNEISEKSEIFDDQFSVERPDGSNFTLKIRSTKLEDSAMYFCASSEGQPQAYEQFFGPGTRLTVL.

This sequence joins TRBV4-2 and TRBJ2-5; D perhaps matches TRBD2 (6 bases). The CDR3 has 16 residues. The germline CDR1 and CDR2 sequences are LGHNA and YNFKEQ. Trimming took 1 base from V and 3 from J, leaving 15 bases between them. CDR3 DNA sequence: TGTGCCAGCAGCCAAGTGGGGACTTTTTCCGAAGAGACCCAGTACTTC. Amino acids: CASSQVGTFSEETQYF.

This clone was detected a few times. The chain combines TRBV29-1 with TRBJ2-5; D could derive from TRBD1 or TRBD2 (6 bases each). This CDR3 is built from 13 residues. The germline V gene encodes CDR1 SQVTM and CDR2 ANQGSEA. Between the trimmed V and J ends, which lost 3 bases and 7 bases, there was a span of 15 bases. DNA for the CDR3: TGCAGCGTTGAGGATTCCGGGGGCAGGACCCAGTACTTC. Protein sequence: CSVEDSGGRTQYF.

V and J are TRBV5-1 and TRBJ2-3; 9 bases map to TRBD2. V trimming: 4 bases; J trimming: 2 bases; junction bases outside the gene matches: 8. The CDR3 runs 16 residues. CDR1 is SGHRS, CDR2 YFSETQ, per germline. The CDR3 here is CASSPSGRWITDTQYF. CDR3 DNA: TGCGCCAGCAGCCCAAGCGGGAGGTGGATCACAGATACGCAGTATTTT.

The rearrangement uses TRBV7-9 and TRBJ2-5, with D perhaps matching TRBD2 (5 bases). The CDR3 length is 15 residues. V lost 5 bases, J lost 4 bases, and 17 bases lay in between. In germline, CDR1 is SEHNR, CDR2 FQNEAQ (reference sequence). This CDR3 reads CASSQTTRSGETQYF. CDR3 coding DNA: TGTGCCAGCAGCCAAACAACTAGAAGTGGAGAGACCCAGTACTTC.

The CDR3 DNA is TGTGCCAGCAGCTTAGGGGACACCGGGGAGCTGTTTTTT. It codes for CASSLGDTGELFF. The chain combines TRBV6-5 with TRBJ2-2; D may be TRBD1 (5 bases). Germline V gene lookup returns CDR1 MNHEY and CDR2 SVGAGI. V was pared by 6 bases and J by 3 bases, with 8 bases between. This CDR3 has 13 amino acids.

The chain combines TRBV27 with TRBJ1-5; D remains unclear. With 5 bases removed from V and 5 bases from J, the gap between germline ends came to 16 bases. Germline V lookup: CDR1 MNHEY, CDR2 SMNVEV (reference sequence). The CDR3 extends over 15 amino acids. This CDR3 is CASSPRADGYQPQHF. In DNA form, the CDR3 reads TGTGCCAGCAGTCCAAGGGCTGACGGATATCAGCCCCAGCATTTT.

The rearrangement links TRBV10-3 to TRBJ2-1; 8 bases fit TRBD1. Per the germline V gene, CDR1 is ENHRY and CDR2 is SYGVKD. Trimming cost V 7 bases and J 6 bases; bases outside gene matches: 8. This CDR3 comprises 14 residues. CDR3 sequence reads: CAINQGQGGNEQFF. As DNA, the CDR3 is TGTGCCATCAACCAAGGACAGGGCGGCAATGAGCAGTTCTTC.

J is TRBJ2-5 and V is TRBV6-1; 8 bases match TRBD2. Germline loops: CDR1 MNHNS, CDR2 SASEGT. The J segment lost 0 bases and the V segment lost 5 bases, leaving 5 bases of the junction unmatched. This CDR3 spans 15 amino acids. CDR3 in amino acids: CASSLTLADQETQYF. Here the CDR3 DNA reads TGTGCCAGCAGTCTCACACTAGCGGACCAAGAGACCCAGTACTTC.

The rearrangement joins TRBV5-4 to TRBJ2-3; D may be TRBD1 (6 bases). This CDR3 comprises 16 residues. The germline CDR1 and CDR2 sequences are SGHNT and YYREEE (reference sequence). V was cut by 0 bases and J by 5 bases, with 16 bases left in between. CDR3 DNA sequence: TGTGCCAGCAGCTTGGAAGGGGGTACAGGGATAGATACGCAGTATTTT. This translates into CASSLEGGTGIDTQYF.

The chain recombines TRBV28 with TRBJ2-3, with D possibly matching TRBD2 (5 bases). The CDR3 spans 14 residues. The germline V gene encodes CDR1 MDHEN and CDR2 SYDVKM. With 2 bases removed from V and 3 bases from J, the gap between germline ends came to 9 bases. The CDR3 loop is CASSLPQRTDTQYF. The CDR3 region has the DNA TGTGCCAGCAGTTTACCGCAGCGGACAGATACGCAGTATTTT.

The chain uses TRBV5-1 and TRBJ2-3, with 12 bases that match TRBD2. Germline lookup yields CDR1 SGHRS and CDR2 YFSETQ. V dropped 5 bases and J dropped 1; count of bases not matched to a gene: 5. The CDR3 sequence is 16 residues long. CDR3 loop: CASSRLAGEGTDTQYF. DNA of the CDR3: TGCGCCAGCAGTCGACTAGCGGGAGAAGGCACAGATACGCAGTATTTT.

V gene TRBV7-2 combines with J gene TRBJ2-5; D remains unclear. This CDR3 spans 14 amino acids. The germline gives CDR1 SGHTA, CDR2 FQGNSA. The V and J ends lost 1 base and 1 base respectively, with 7 bases between them. The CDR3 region is CASSLGSGQETQYF. The CDR3 nucleotides are TGTGCCAGCAGCTTAGGGTCTGGCCAAGAGACCCAGTACTTC.

V usage is TRBV18 and J usage is TRBJ2-7; maybe TRBD2 (6 bases). V was pared by 0 bases and J by 12 bases, with 15 bases between. CDR1 KGHSH and CDR2 LQKENI come from the germline V gene. The CDR3 is 13 residues long. CDR3 nucleotides: TGTGCCAGCTCACCACCTAGCGGAGGCGCGCCGTACTTC. It yields the protein CASSPPSGGAPYF.

The chain recombines TRBV6-1 with TRBJ1-3; unclear D gene. CDR1 is MNHNS, CDR2 SASEGT, per germline. CDR3 length: 14 amino acids. Trimming shortened V by 8 bases and J by 0 bases, and 11 bases separated the two germline ends. CDR3 sequence: CASLRSGSGNTIYF. In nucleotides, the CDR3 is TGTGCCAGCCTCAGGTCCGGCTCTGGAAACACCATATATTTT.